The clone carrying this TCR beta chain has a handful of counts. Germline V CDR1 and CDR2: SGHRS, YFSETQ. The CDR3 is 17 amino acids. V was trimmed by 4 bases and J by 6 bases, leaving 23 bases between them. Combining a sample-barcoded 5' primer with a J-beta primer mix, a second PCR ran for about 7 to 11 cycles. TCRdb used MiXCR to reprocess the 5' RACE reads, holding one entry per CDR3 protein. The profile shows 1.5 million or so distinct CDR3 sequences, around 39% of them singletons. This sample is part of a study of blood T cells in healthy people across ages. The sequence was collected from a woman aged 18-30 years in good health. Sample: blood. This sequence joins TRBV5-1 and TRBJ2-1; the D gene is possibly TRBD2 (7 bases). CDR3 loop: CASSANGGAGAVNEQFF. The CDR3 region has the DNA TGCGCCAGCAGCGCGAATGGGGGGGCGGGAGCCGTCAATGAGCAGTTCTTC.